A selection of T cell receptor beta chains follows, all from one sample in a study of vaccination and CD4 T cells after COVID-19. MiXCR, run by TCRdb on the PCR reads, gives a single entry per CDR3 protein. The table includes more than 9,500 distinct CDR3 sequences, 30% detected once. The antigens for these receptors are not known. The specimen sequenced was cultured CD4+ T cells from blood. The receptors were gathered from a human donor with COVID-19. Each CDR3 is given with its conserved first and last residue. D genes are given only for firm matches. Not all rows give a size; the values are once, few, many and, for expanded clones, a class.

cdr3_length	v_call	j_call	d_call	clone_size	cdr3_aa	cdr3_nt
16	TRBV6-1	TRBJ2-3	NA	few	CASSEGGAMSTDTQYF	TGTGCCAGCAGTGAAGGGGGTGCGATGAGCACAGATACGCAGTATTTT
10	TRBV6-1	TRBJ2-5	NA	medium-sized	CASARETQYF	TGTGCCAGCGCCCGAGAGACCCAGTACTTC
16	TRBV12-3/TRBV12-4	TRBJ2-5	NA	NA	CASSLEVGPSQETQYF	TGTGCCAGCAGTTTAGAGGTGGGTCCTTCACAAGAGACCCAGTACTTC
14	TRBV25-1	TRBJ2-7	NA	NA	CASSESGSLYEQYF	TGTGCCAGCAGTGAAAGCGGTTCTCTATACGAGCAGTACTTC
20	TRBV6-5	TRBJ1-6	NA	NA	CASSLFVGGDVGSYNSPLHF	TGTGCCAGCAGTTTATTCGTGGGGGGGGACGTGGGTTCCTATAATTCACCCCTCCACTTT
13	TRBV11-3	TRBJ2-7	NA	NA	CASSLGQLSEQYF	TGTGCCAGCAGCTTAGGACAGCTCTCCGAGCAGTACTTC
12	TRBV11-2	TRBJ2-3	NA	few	CASPHGRRTQYF	TGTGCCAGCCCCCATGGGAGACGTACGCAGTATTTT
13	TRBV6-1	TRBJ1-1	NA	NA	CASSESVNTEAFF	TGTGCCAGCAGTGAATCGGTGAACACTGAAGCTTTCTTT
16	TRBV7-9	TRBJ2-7	TRBD1	NA	CASSLEQTGSNYEQYF	TGTGCCAGCAGCTTAGAACAGACAGGGTCAAACTACGAGCAGTACTTC
12	TRBV7-9	TRBJ1-2	NA	few	CASSLFTAGLTF	TGTGCCAGCAGCTTATTTACCGCCGGGTTAACCTTC
12	TRBV20-1	TRBJ2-7	TRBD2	NA	CSAILGGDEQYF	TGCAGTGCTATACTCGGGGGGGACGAGCAGTACTTC
8	TRBV10-1	TRBJ1-2	NA	few	CALGGYTF	TGCGCTCTGGGGGGCTACACCTTC
13	TRBV28	TRBJ1-1	NA	few	CASSFPEYTEAFF	TGTGCCAGCAGTTTCCCGGAGTACACTGAAGCTTTCTTT
14	TRBV12-5	TRBJ2-1	NA	once	CASAGGVPSGEQFF	TGTGCTAGTGCAGGGGGGGTCCCATCAGGTGAGCAGTTCTTC
14	TRBV15	TRBJ2-7	NA	few	CATSRDPGAYEQYF	TGTGCCACCAGCAGAGATCCCGGGGCCTACGAGCAGTACTTC
12	TRBV18	TRBJ2-3	NA	NA	CASSPKGDTQYF	TGTGCCAGCTCACCGAAGGGAGATACGCAGTATTTT
15	TRBV4-1	TRBJ1-1	NA	NA	CASSQPPGADTEAFF	TGCGCCAGCAGCCAACCCCCAGGGGCGGACACTGAAGCTTTCTTT
16	TRBV7-7	TRBJ2-2	NA	few	CASSETPGAITGELFF	TGTGCTAGCAGCGAGACTCCGGGGGCCATCACCGGGGAGCTGTTTTTT
13	TRBV28	TRBJ1-6	NA	NA	CASSFVRNSPLHF	TGTGCCAGCAGTTTTGTAAGAAATTCACCCCTCCACTTT
13	TRBV7-2	TRBJ1-2	NA	NA	CASSPPGIYGYTF	TGTGCCAGCAGCCCCCCGGGGATCTATGGCTACACCTTC
16	TRBV12-3/TRBV12-4	TRBJ2-3	TRBD2	NA	CASSPGLAGSGDTQYF	TGTGCCAGCAGTCCGGGACTAGCGGGGTCTGGAGATACGCAGTATTTT
18	TRBV21-1	TRBJ2-1	NA	few	CASRTLQGSSYYYNEQFF	TGTGCCAGCAGGACATTACAGGGATCCAGCTACTACTACAATGAGCAGTTCTTC
14	TRBV7-8	TRBJ2-7	NA	few	CASSLASTLFEQYF	TGTGCCAGCAGCTTAGCCAGTACACTTTTCGAGCAGTACTTC
12	TRBV2	TRBJ1-1	NA	few	CASRAGTHWSFF	TGTGCCAGCAGGGCCGGGACTCATTGGTCTTTCTTT
15	TRBV7-3	TRBJ1-2	NA	few	CASSLELLGNYGYTF	TGTGCCAGCAGCTTGGAGCTTCTAGGCAATTATGGCTACACCTTC
14	TRBV19	TRBJ1-6	NA	NA	CASRGRVNNSPLHF	TGTGCCAGTAGAGGACGGGTTAATAATTCACCCCTCCACTTT
14	TRBV6-1	TRBJ1-3	NA	few	CASKEGGSGNTIYF	TGTGCCAGTAAGGAGGGGGGATCTGGAAACACCATATATTTT
16	TRBV12-3/TRBV12-4	TRBJ2-2	TRBD2	NA	CASSLGLAGRTGELFF	TGTGCCAGCAGTCTCGGACTAGCGGGGAGAACCGGGGAGCTGTTTTTT
15	TRBV5-6	TRBJ2-4	TRBD2	medium-sized	CASSLISGDKNIQYF	TGTGCCAGCAGCTTGATCAGCGGGGACAAAAACATTCAGTACTTC
13	TRBV20-1	TRBJ1-1	NA	NA	CSAERQANTEAFF	TGCAGTGCTGAACGACAGGCGAACACTGAAGCTTTCTTT
13	TRBV2	TRBJ2-1	NA	once	CASSRGADNEQFF	TGTGCCAGCAGTCGGGGGGCGGACAATGAGCAGTTCTTC
16	TRBV6-5	TRBJ2-7	NA	NA	CASSSPLGTGPHEQYF	TGTGCCAGCAGTTCCCCCCTTGGGACGGGGCCCCACGAGCAGTACTTC
14	TRBV28	TRBJ1-1	NA	NA	CASSRALGNTEAFF	TGTGCCAGCAGCCGGGCCCTGGGGAACACTGAAGCTTTCTTT
15	TRBV19	TRBJ2-3	NA	NA	CASSFSQGVTDTQYF	TGTGCCAGTAGTTTTTCTCAAGGAGTTACAGATACGCAGTATTTT
15	TRBV5-1	TRBJ1-6	NA	once	CASSLVRGGNSPLHF	TGCGCCAGCAGCTTGGTAAGGGGAGGAAATTCACCCCTCCACTTT
14	TRBV6-1	TRBJ2-7	NA	NA	CASSRFSGPYEQYF	TGTGCCAGCAGTAGGTTTTCAGGGCCCTACGAGCAGTACTTC
14	TRBV19	TRBJ2-3	NA	few	CASSISLSTDTQYF	TGTGCCAGTAGTATTTCGCTGAGCACAGATACGCAGTATTTT
13	TRBV20-1	TRBJ1-5	NA	few	CSARDTGAAAQHF	TGCAGTGCTAGAGATACTGGGGCAGCAGCCCAGCATTTT
15	TRBV28	TRBJ2-2	NA	few	CASTLGGPGTGELFF	TGTGCCAGCACCCTGGGGGGGCCGGGCACCGGGGAGCTGTTTTTT
14	TRBV6-5	TRBJ1-5	NA	medium-sized	CASSYSRWDQPQHF	TGTGCCAGCAGTTACTCGAGATGGGATCAGCCCCAGCATTTT
15	TRBV11-2	TRBJ1-2	NA	few	CASRSNRDGWSGYTF	TGTGCCAGCAGATCCAACAGGGATGGGTGGAGCGGCTACACCTTC
15	TRBV11-3	TRBJ1-2	NA	NA	CASSLDHPRSYGYTF	TGTGCCAGCAGCTTAGATCACCCGAGGAGCTATGGCTACACCTTC
13	TRBV7-9	TRBJ1-2	NA	NA	CASSRDTGYGYTF	TGTGCCAGCAGTCGAGACACGGGCTATGGCTACACCTTC
16	TRBV20-1	TRBJ1-3	NA	NA	CSARDVDSRAGNTIYF	TGCAGTGCTAGAGACGTGGACAGTCGGGCTGGAAACACCATATATTTT
15	TRBV27	TRBJ2-2	NA	few	CASRHTGQNTGELFF	TGTGCCAGCAGACATACGGGACAGAACACCGGGGAGCTGTTTTTT
13	TRBV6-1	TRBJ1-1	NA	NA	CASSARVNTEAFF	TGTGCCAGCAGTGCCAGAGTTAACACTGAAGCTTTCTTT
13	TRBV6-1	TRBJ1-5	NA	medium-sized	CASSDRGGQPQHF	TGTGCCAGCAGTGATAGGGGAGGGCAGCCCCAGCATTTT
13	TRBV29-1	TRBJ2-7	NA	NA	CSVVRPTHYEQYF	TGCAGCGTTGTGAGGCCGACCCATTACGAGCAGTACTTC
16	TRBV6-5	TRBJ1-6	NA	NA	CASSYSLDSKSSPLHF	TGTGCCAGCAGTTACTCTCTTGACAGTAAATCATCACCCCTCCACTTT
11	TRBV20-1	TRBJ2-2	NA	NA	CSAPNTGELFF	TGCAGTGCCCCGAACACCGGGGAGCTGTTTTTT
13	TRBV30	TRBJ2-7	TRBD2	NA	CAWSRVAGYEQYF	TGTGCCTGGAGTAGAGTAGCGGGCTACGAGCAGTACTTC
11	TRBV12-3/TRBV12-4	TRBJ2-5	NA	few	CASSLVETQYF	TGTGCCAGCAGTTTAGTAGAGACCCAGTACTTC
14	TRBV19	TRBJ1-2	NA	medium-sized	CASDRDGSNYGYTF	TGTGCCTCCGACCGGGACGGCTCTAACTATGGCTACACCTTC
18	TRBV7-9	TRBJ1-1	NA	NA	CASSLVLQGKEMNTEAFF	TGTGCCAGCAGCTTAGTCTTACAGGGTAAGGAGATGAACACTGAAGCTTTCTTT
15	TRBV28	TRBJ1-2	NA	few	CASSSLGGLDYGYTF	TGTGCCAGCAGTTCCCTCGGGGGTTTGGACTATGGCTACACCTTC
16	TRBV20-1	TRBJ2-2	NA	NA	CSARGQGSRNTGELFF	TGCAGTGCTAGAGGGCAGGGATCCCGGAACACCGGGGAGCTGTTTTTT
13	TRBV6-1	TRBJ2-7	TRBD2	NA	CASSEAAGVEQYF	TGTGCCAGCAGTGAAGCGGCGGGGGTCGAGCAGTACTTC
16	TRBV20-1	TRBJ1-3	NA	NA	CSARPGQGPSGNTIYF	TGCAGTGCTAGACCGGGGCAGGGTCCATCTGGAAACACCATATATTTT
15	TRBV4-3	TRBJ2-5	TRBD1	NA	CASSRTTGLGETQYF	TGCGCCAGCAGCCGCACGACAGGGTTGGGGGAGACCCAGTACTTC